Only a few counts were recorded for the clone carrying this TCR beta chain. Its matching antigen is unknown. A diagnosis was made from clinical symptoms together with serum thyroxine, TRAb, thyroid ultrasound and orbital computed tomography. The CDR3 extends over 15 amino acids. Germline V gives CDR1 SGHRS, CDR2 YFSETQ. V was clipped by 4 bases and J by 1 base, with 14 bases between them. Amplification of the TCR beta CDR3 regions used RNA transcripts (as template). The authors performed first-round RT-PCR with HTBI primers and then a second-round multiplex PCR. TCRdb redid the calling of the multiplex PCR reads with MiXCR, one entry per CDR3 protein. This table has around 590,000 distinct CDR3 sequences, about 40% appearing once. This specimen belongs to a study of Graves' ophthalmopathy and Graves' hyperthyroidism. Whole-study findings and limits: The model forecast ophthalmopathy progression, reaching 70.59% sensitivity and 72% to 80% specificity.

Sequences were obtained from peripheral blood or thyroid tissue (not recorded which). This sequence joins TRBV5-1 and TRBJ2-5, with D unresolved. The receptor's source is an adult man with Graves' hyperthyroidism. CDR3 protein: CASSPSGQSQETQYF. In nucleotides, the CDR3 is TGCGCCAGCAGCCCCTCGGGCCAGTCCCAAGAGACCCAGTACTTC.